A selection of T cell receptor beta chains follows, all from one sample in a study of T cell changes during pregnancy in multiple sclerosis. The method was immunoSEQ multiplex PCR; TCRdb's version includes in-frame clones alone and lacks a portion of them. The table shows 75,000 to 80,000 clones, with about 91% occurring only once. The sample consisted of peripheral blood, taken before pregnancy. These receptors originate from a female donor with multiple sclerosis, enrolled in a pregnancy study. Each CDR3 is given with its conserved first and last residue. Fields, in order: CDR3 length, D gene, clone size, J gene, V gene, CDR3 protein, CDR3 DNA. The D gene is left open where the match is weak. Only part of the rows carry a size: once, few, many, or a class if the clone is expanded.

CDR3 length: 13; D gene: NA; clone size: once; J gene: TRBJ2-3; V gene: TRBV11-1; CDR3 protein: CASLPSVGDTQYF; CDR3 DNA: TGTGCCTCCCTCCCCTCGGTTGGAGATACGCAGTATTTT
CDR3 length: 17; D gene: TRBD2; clone size: NA; J gene: TRBJ2-1; V gene: TRBV4-1; CDR3 protein: CASSQTEAGLTDNEQFF; CDR3 DNA: TGCGCCAGCAGCCAAACGGAAGCGGGGTTGACGGACAATGAGCAGTTCTTC
CDR3 length: 11; D gene: NA; clone size: NA; J gene: TRBJ1-1; V gene: TRBV5-5; CDR3 protein: CASSLDSEAFF; CDR3 DNA: TGTGCCAGCAGCTTAGACAGTGAAGCTTTCTTT
CDR3 length: 16; D gene: NA; clone size: NA; J gene: TRBJ2-7; V gene: TRBV28; CDR3 protein: CASSLYPSGGSYEQYF; CDR3 DNA: TGTGCCAGCAGTTTATACCCCTCGGGGGGCAGCTACGAGCAGTACTTC
CDR3 length: 15; D gene: TRBD2; clone size: NA; J gene: TRBJ2-1; V gene: TRBV5-1; CDR3 protein: CASSLTSGTYNEQFF; CDR3 DNA: TGCGCCAGCAGCTTGACTAGCGGGACCTACAATGAGCAGTTCTTC
CDR3 length: 14; D gene: NA; clone size: once; J gene: TRBJ1-1; V gene: TRBV5-5; CDR3 protein: CASSSRGMNTEAFF; CDR3 DNA: TGTGCCAGCAGCTCCCGGGGGATGAACACTGAAGCTTTCTTT
CDR3 length: 12; D gene: TRBD1; clone size: NA; J gene: TRBJ2-1; V gene: TRBV6-1; CDR3 protein: CASGQGHNEQFF; CDR3 DNA: TGTGCCAGCGGACAGGGGCACAATGAGCAGTTCTTC
CDR3 length: 18; D gene: TRBD2; clone size: once; J gene: TRBJ2-3; V gene: TRBV5-1; CDR3 protein: CASSLGAGRRSSTDTQYF; CDR3 DNA: TGCGCCAGCAGCTTGGGAGCGGGGAGACGATCTAGCACAGATACGCAGTATTTT
CDR3 length: 17; D gene: NA; clone size: NA; J gene: TRBJ1-3; V gene: TRBV4-3; CDR3 protein: CASSPRKEVKAGNTIYF; CDR3 DNA: TGCGCCAGCAGCCCTCGGAAGGAGGTAAAGGCTGGAAACACCATATATTTT
CDR3 length: 16; D gene: NA; clone size: NA; J gene: TRBJ2-1; V gene: TRBV7-6; CDR3 protein: CASSLTLGLSYNEQFF; CDR3 DNA: TGTGCCAGCAGCTTAACCCTGGGGCTTTCCTACAATGAGCAGTTCTTC
CDR3 length: 15; D gene: NA; clone size: NA; J gene: TRBJ2-3; V gene: TRBV9; CDR3 protein: CASSAQVTSTDTQYF; CDR3 DNA: TGTGCCAGCAGCGCACAGGTCACTAGCACAGATACGCAGTATTTT
CDR3 length: 15; D gene: NA; clone size: NA; J gene: TRBJ2-6; V gene: TRBV6-5; CDR3 protein: CASSRGGSGANVLTF; CDR3 DNA: TGTGCCAGCAGCCGAGGGGGCTCTGGGGCCAACGTCCTGACTTTC
CDR3 length: 14; D gene: NA; clone size: NA; J gene: TRBJ1-2; V gene: TRBV4-3; CDR3 protein: CASSQDRENYGYTF; CDR3 DNA: TGCGCCAGCAGCCAAGACAGGGAAAACTATGGCTACACCTTC
CDR3 length: 13; D gene: NA; clone size: NA; J gene: TRBJ1-2; V gene: TRBV27; CDR3 protein: CASSLGQSYGYTF; CDR3 DNA: TGTGCCAGCAGTTTAGGACAGAGCTATGGCTACACCTTC
CDR3 length: 13; D gene: NA; clone size: few; J gene: TRBJ1-6; V gene: TRBV6-5; CDR3 protein: CASGLGATSPLHF; CDR3 DNA: TGTGCCAGCGGTCTTGGGGCTACCTCACCCCTCCACTTT
CDR3 length: 15; D gene: NA; clone size: NA; J gene: TRBJ2-7; V gene: TRBV13; CDR3 protein: CASSYHQGRAYEQYF; CDR3 DNA: TGTGCCAGCAGCTACCACCAGGGAAGGGCCTACGAGCAGTACTTC
CDR3 length: 15; D gene: NA; clone size: NA; J gene: TRBJ1-1; V gene: TRBV7-2; CDR3 protein: CASSLVRVLNTEAFF; CDR3 DNA: TGTGCCAGCAGCTTAGTGCGGGTCCTGAACACTGAAGCTTTCTTT
CDR3 length: 14; D gene: TRBD1; clone size: NA; J gene: TRBJ1-3; V gene: TRBV7-9; CDR3 protein: CASSLQQGANTIYF; CDR3 DNA: TGTGCCAGCAGTCTTCAACAGGGGGCAAACACCATATATTTT
CDR3 length: 16; D gene: TRBD2; clone size: NA; J gene: TRBJ2-3; V gene: TRBV7-2; CDR3 protein: CASSPLGGVSTDTQYF; CDR3 DNA: TGTGCCAGCAGCCCCCTCGGGGGGGTCAGCACAGATACGCAGTATTTT
CDR3 length: 15; D gene: NA; clone size: NA; J gene: TRBJ1-2; V gene: TRBV19; CDR3 protein: CASTRTQTAPYGYTF; CDR3 DNA: TGTGCCAGTACCCGGACACAGACCGCTCCTTATGGCTACACCTTC
CDR3 length: 16; D gene: TRBD2; clone size: NA; J gene: TRBJ2-3; V gene: TRBV9; CDR3 protein: CASSVGRSGAIDTQYF; CDR3 DNA: TGTGCCAGCAGCGTAGGGCGTAGCGGGGCGATAGATACGCAGTATTTT
CDR3 length: 14; D gene: TRBD1; clone size: NA; J gene: TRBJ1-2; V gene: TRBV11-2; CDR3 protein: CASSLDTRGPGYTF; CDR3 DNA: TGTGCCAGCAGCTTAGATACCAGGGGGCCTGGCTACACCTTC
CDR3 length: 15; D gene: NA; clone size: NA; J gene: TRBJ2-2; V gene: TRBV30; CDR3 protein: CAWTTRVSNTGELFF; CDR3 DNA: TGTGCCTGGACGACCCGGGTATCGAACACCGGGGAGCTGTTTTTT
CDR3 length: 15; D gene: TRBD1; clone size: NA; J gene: TRBJ1-2; V gene: TRBV15; CDR3 protein: CATSSLQGAFAGYTF; CDR3 DNA: TGTGCCACCAGCAGTCTCCAGGGGGCTTTTGCTGGCTACACCTTC
CDR3 length: 13; D gene: NA; clone size: NA; J gene: TRBJ2-7; V gene: TRBV7-2; CDR3 protein: CASSPGRLGEQYF; CDR3 DNA: TGTGCCAGCAGCCCGGGGAGGCTGGGGGAGCAGTACTTC
CDR3 length: 13; D gene: NA; clone size: few; J gene: TRBJ1-3; V gene: TRBV30; CDR3 protein: CAWKFAAGNTIYF; CDR3 DNA: TGTGCCTGGAAGTTTGCAGCTGGAAACACCATATATTTT
CDR3 length: 14; D gene: NA; clone size: NA; J gene: TRBJ2-2; V gene: TRBV19; CDR3 protein: CASSIISGAGELFF; CDR3 DNA: TGTGCCAGTAGTATAATTTCCGGGGCCGGGGAGCTGTTTTTT
CDR3 length: 13; D gene: TRBD1; clone size: NA; J gene: TRBJ1-6; V gene: TRBV10-3; CDR3 protein: CAIGTAYNSPLHF; CDR3 DNA: TGTGCCATTGGGACAGCTTATAATTCACCCCTCCACTTT
CDR3 length: 16; D gene: NA; clone size: NA; J gene: TRBJ1-6; V gene: TRBV6-5; CDR3 protein: CASSLGGWAFNSPLHF; CDR3 DNA: TGTGCCAGCAGTTTGGGAGGATGGGCCTTTAATTCACCCCTCCACTTT
CDR3 length: 16; D gene: NA; clone size: NA; J gene: TRBJ1-5; V gene: TRBV4-2; CDR3 protein: CASSQGLLASNQPQHF; CDR3 DNA: TGTGCCAGCAGCCAAGGGTTATTAGCTAGCAATCAGCCCCAGCATTTT
CDR3 length: 17; D gene: TRBD1; clone size: NA; J gene: TRBJ2-1; V gene: TRBV5-6; CDR3 protein: CASSRSGQGPTYNEQFF; CDR3 DNA: TGTGCCAGCAGCCGGTCGGGACAGGGGCCGACCTACAATGAGCAGTTCTTC
CDR3 length: 15; D gene: TRBD1; clone size: NA; J gene: TRBJ1-6; V gene: TRBV5-1; CDR3 protein: CASSSTGMGNSPLHF; CDR3 DNA: TGCGCCAGCAGCTCGACAGGGATGGGCAATTCACCCCTCCACTTT
CDR3 length: 14; D gene: NA; clone size: NA; J gene: TRBJ1-3; V gene: TRBV18; CDR3 protein: CASSPGQTGNTIYF; CDR3 DNA: TGTGCCAGCTCACCAGGACAGACTGGAAACACCATATATTTT
CDR3 length: 13; D gene: TRBD1; clone size: NA; J gene: TRBJ2-6; V gene: TRBV30; CDR3 protein: CAWGQGGANVLTF; CDR3 DNA: TGTGCCTGGGGACAGGGTGGGGCCAACGTCCTGACTTTC
CDR3 length: 13; D gene: NA; clone size: NA; J gene: TRBJ1-2; V gene: TRBV27; CDR3 protein: CASSPRGGYGYTF; CDR3 DNA: TGTGCCAGCAGTCCAAGGGGTGGTTATGGCTACACCTTC
CDR3 length: 14; D gene: NA; clone size: NA; J gene: TRBJ2-7; V gene: TRBV5-1; CDR3 protein: CASSLAKGRDEQYF; CDR3 DNA: TGCGCCAGCAGCTTGGCCAAAGGCAGGGACGAGCAGTACTTC
CDR3 length: 15; D gene: TRBD1; clone size: NA; J gene: TRBJ2-2; V gene: TRBV5-1; CDR3 protein: CASSAGQGATGELFF; CDR3 DNA: TGCGCCAGCAGCGCGGGACAGGGAGCCACCGGGGAGCTGTTTTTT
CDR3 length: 13; D gene: TRBD1; clone size: NA; J gene: TRBJ1-5; V gene: TRBV28; CDR3 protein: CASSDLDRQPQHF; CDR3 DNA: TGTGCCAGCAGTGACTTGGACAGGCAGCCCCAGCATTTT
CDR3 length: 13; D gene: NA; clone size: NA; J gene: TRBJ1-2; V gene: TRBV27; CDR3 protein: CASRLQGDWGYTF; CDR3 DNA: TGTGCCAGCCGTTTACAGGGTGATTGGGGCTACACCTTC
CDR3 length: 14; D gene: NA; clone size: NA; J gene: TRBJ2-2; V gene: TRBV19; CDR3 protein: CASSGLSITGELFF; CDR3 DNA: TGTGCCAGTTCAGGACTCAGTATCACCGGGGAGCTGTTTTTT
CDR3 length: 13; D gene: NA; clone size: once; J gene: TRBJ1-6; V gene: TRBV7-8; CDR3 protein: CASSQGGDSPLHF; CDR3 DNA: TGTGCCAGCAGCCAAGGGGGGGATTCACCCCTCCACTTT
CDR3 length: 15; D gene: NA; clone size: NA; J gene: TRBJ1-1; V gene: TRBV5-1; CDR3 protein: CASSLGVGGNTEAFF; CDR3 DNA: TGCGCCAGCAGCTTGGGGGTGGGGGGGAACACTGAAGCTTTCTTT
CDR3 length: 16; D gene: TRBD1; clone size: NA; J gene: TRBJ1-5; V gene: TRBV5-5; CDR3 protein: CASSLALTGTGQPQHF; CDR3 DNA: TGTGCCAGCAGCTTAGCTTTGACAGGGACGGGACAGCCCCAGCATTTT
CDR3 length: 15; D gene: NA; clone size: NA; J gene: TRBJ2-2; V gene: TRBV28; CDR3 protein: CASRRGAGNTGELFF; CDR3 DNA: TGTGCCAGCAGGCGAGGCGCTGGGAACACCGGGGAGCTGTTTTTT
CDR3 length: 13; D gene: NA; clone size: NA; J gene: TRBJ2-5; V gene: TRBV2; CDR3 protein: CASSEELRETQYF; CDR3 DNA: TGTGCCAGCAGTGAAGAACTAAGAGAGACCCAGTACTTC
CDR3 length: 14; D gene: NA; clone size: NA; J gene: TRBJ1-5; V gene: TRBV5-1; CDR3 protein: CASSSGDYNQPQHF; CDR3 DNA: TGCGCCAGCAGTTCAGGGGACTACAATCAGCCCCAGCATTTT
CDR3 length: 16; D gene: NA; clone size: NA; J gene: TRBJ1-4; V gene: TRBV11-2; CDR3 protein: CASSPRRGTVNEKLFF; CDR3 DNA: TGTGCCAGCAGCCCCCGGCGGGGGACGGTGAATGAAAAACTGTTTTTT
CDR3 length: 15; D gene: TRBD1; clone size: NA; J gene: TRBJ2-7; V gene: TRBV7-9; CDR3 protein: CASSSTGPEIYEQYF; CDR3 DNA: TGTGCCAGCAGCTCGACAGGGCCGGAAATCTACGAGCAGTACTTC
CDR3 length: 15; D gene: TRBD2; clone size: NA; J gene: TRBJ2-2; V gene: TRBV13; CDR3 protein: CASSPRLAGTGELFF; CDR3 DNA: TGTGCCAGCAGCCCCCGACTAGCGGGGACCGGGGAGCTGTTTTTT
CDR3 length: 16; D gene: TRBD1; clone size: NA; J gene: TRBJ1-6; V gene: TRBV7-9; CDR3 protein: CASSLGGGTGFSPLHF; CDR3 DNA: TGTGCCAGCAGCTTAGGTGGTGGGACAGGGTTCTCACCCCTCCACTTT
CDR3 length: 18; D gene: NA; clone size: NA; J gene: TRBJ1-3; V gene: TRBV28; CDR3 protein: CASSNFLPQTRSGNTIYF; CDR3 DNA: TGTGCCAGCAGTAACTTCTTACCACAGACACGCTCTGGAAACACCATATATTTT